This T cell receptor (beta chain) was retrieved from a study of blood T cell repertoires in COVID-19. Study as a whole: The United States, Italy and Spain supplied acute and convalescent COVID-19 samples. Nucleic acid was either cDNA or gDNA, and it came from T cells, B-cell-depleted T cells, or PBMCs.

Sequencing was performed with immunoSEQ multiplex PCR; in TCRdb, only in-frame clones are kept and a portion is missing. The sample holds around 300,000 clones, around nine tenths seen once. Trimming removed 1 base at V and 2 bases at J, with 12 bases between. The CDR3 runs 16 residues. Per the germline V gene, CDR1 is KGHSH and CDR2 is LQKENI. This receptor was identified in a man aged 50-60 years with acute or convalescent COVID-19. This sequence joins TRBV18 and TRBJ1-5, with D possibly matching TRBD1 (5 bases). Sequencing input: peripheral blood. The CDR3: CASSPLPQGGNQPQHF. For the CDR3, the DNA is TGTGCCAGCTCACCACTGCCCCAGGGTGGCAATCAGCCCCAGCATTTT.